These 10 T cell receptor beta chains share one sample of origin, sequenced in a study of Graves' ophthalmopathy and Graves' hyperthyroidism. The study amplified TCR beta CDR3 regions using RNA transcripts. Following a first-round RT-PCR that used HTBI primers, a second-round multiplex PCR was carried out. TCRdb ran MiXCR on the multiplex PCR reads and lists one entry per CDR3 protein. Of fewer than 600,000 distinct CDR3 sequences in the sample, around 14% were seen once. Material for sequencing was blood. The source of these receptors is a woman in her thirties with Graves' ophthalmopathy.

The sample holds many counts of this clonotype. This chain joins TRBV9 and TRBJ2-5; no clear D gene. The CDR3 covers 15 residues. The V gene's germline CDR1 is SGDLS and CDR2 YYNGEE. V was trimmed by 0 bases and J by 2 bases, leaving 11 bases between them. CDR3 nucleotides: TGTGCCAGCAGCGTAGTCCTCGGGCAGCAAGAGACCCAGTACTTC. It specifies CASSVVLGQQETQYF.

This clonotype appeared many times. The genes are TRBV28 and TRBJ1-2; D not resolved. CDR3 length equals 14 residues. Trimming cost V 6 bases and J 3 bases, with 14 bases left between them. Looked up from germline, CDR1 is MDHEN and CDR2 is SYDVKM. DNA for the CDR3: TGTGCCAGCAGCCTCCTTGACGGCGACTATGGCTACACCTTC. Residues: CASSLLDGDYGYTF.

This clonotype was seen many times. The rearrangement joins TRBV6-5 to TRBJ1-1; D gene unclear. The CDR3 runs to 13 residues. CDR1 is MNHEY, CDR2 SVGAGI, per germline. Trimming cost V 1 base and J 6 bases, with 9 bases left between them. The CDR3 DNA follows: TGTGCCAGCAGTTACTACGGAGGCGCTGAAGCTTTCTTT. The encoded protein is CASSYYGGAEAFF.

Ten or more counts support this clonotype. The chain is built from TRBV12-3 or TRBV12-4 and TRBJ1-3; D is ambiguous. The CDR3 has 17 residues. Trimming took off 0 bases at V and 2 bases at J, with 14 bases between the two ends. Here the CDR3 reads CASSLALASNTGNTIYF. CDR3 nucleotide sequence: TGTGCCAGCAGTTTAGCGTTAGCCTCAAATACTGGAAACACCATATATTTT.

The chain is built from TRBV3-1 and TRBJ2-6; D gene unclear. Trimming pared 4 bases from V and 4 bases from J, leaving 11 bases between. CDR3 size: 15 residues. Germline V gene sequence: CDR1 LGHDT, CDR2 YNNKEL (reference sequence). CDR3 DNA sequence: TGTGCCAGCAGCCCTCCATTGGGGGGGGCCAACGTCCTGACTTTC. This codes for CASSPPLGGANVLTF.

This clonotype was seen repeatedly, ten times or more. It is unclear where the CDR3 begins or ends on the DNA, so no DNA is shown, and the CDR3 is as TCRdb lists it. V and J are TRBV6-4 and TRBJ2-2; the table calls TRBD1, which could not be checked here. The CDR3 extends over 16 residues, inclusive of both ends. The germline gives CDR1 MRHNA, CDR2 SNTAGT. CDR3 amino acids: CASSTSDRGRSGELFF.

In this sample, this clonotype turned up many times. The V call is TRBV20-1, the J call TRBJ1-2; D is uncertain. CDR3 size: 14 residues. Germline CDR1 reads DFQATT; CDR2 reads SNEGSKA (reference sequence). V lost 0 bases and J 3 bases, leaving 11 bases between the germline ends. The CDR3 DNA follows: TGCAGTGCTAGAGATCTGAGGCAGGACTATGGCTACACCTTC. As protein: CSARDLRQDYGYTF.

In this sample, this clonotype turned up a few times. A much bigger clone sits one base away, suggesting this may be a read error. The rearrangement uses TRBV7-8 and TRBJ1-2; D call uncertain. Trimming stripped 5 bases from V and 0 bases from J, with 13 bases between. CDR1 is SGHVS, CDR2 FQNEAQ, per germline. This CDR3 is 15 amino acids long. The CDR3 protein is CASSLWEGTNYGYTF. The CDR3 DNA sequence: TGTGCCAGCAGCCTCTGGGAAGGGACTAACTATGGCTACACCTTC.

Only one count was recorded for this clonotype. The chain recombines TRBV5-1 with TRBJ2-2, with 12 bases aligning to TRBD1. This CDR3 has 18 amino acids. Germline values: CDR1 SGHRS, CDR2 YFSETQ. The V segment lost 4 bases and the J segment 5 bases; nucleotides outside the gene matches: 12. The CDR3 nucleotides are TGCGCCAGCAGCCCAGAACCGGGACAGGGGGCGGGAACCGGGGAGCTGTTTTTT. Amino acids: CASSPEPGQGAGTGELFF.

This clonotype showed up just once. A much larger clone lies one base from this, so it may be a read error. The chain employs TRBV11-1 and TRBJ2-7, with D possibly TRBD1 on 5 matching bases. This CDR3 spans 14 amino acids. The germline gives CDR1 SGHAT, CDR2 FQDESV (reference sequence). The CDR3 is CASSSIQEPYEEYF. In DNA, the CDR3 is TGTGCCAGCAGCTCAATACAGGAGCCCTACGAGGAGTACTTC.